This T cell receptor (beta chain) was sequenced for a study of blood T cells in healthy people across ages. The study, taken as a whole, reports: A roughly linear fall in TCR beta diversity per million T cells was seen with increasing age. A conclusive naive versus antigen-experienced comparison was prevented by the unsorted PBMCs. Higher diversity and more naive CD4+ cells were features of long-lived donors, compared to aged donors.

PCR was performed a second time for about 7 to 11 cycles using a sample-barcoded 5' primer and a J-beta primer mix. Unique molecular identifiers of 12 random nucleotides labeled each cDNA. TCRdb reanalysed the 5' RACE reads using MiXCR and keeps one entry per CDR3 protein. The data hold nearly 1 million distinct CDR3 sequences, with around 54% observed a single time. CDR1 and CDR2 (germline): SGHTA, FQGNSA. This CDR3 contains 16 residues. V lost 5 bases, J lost 5 bases, and 8 bases stayed unmatched. This clonotype has a handful of counts. Its antigen remains unidentified. Material: blood. The genes are TRBV7-2 and TRBJ2-5, with 13 bases fitting TRBD2. The clonotype originates from a woman aged 60-75 years in good health. The CDR3 reads CASSVPPLAGGETQYF. The CDR3 nucleotides are TGTGCCAGCAGCGTTCCACCACTAGCGGGAGGGGAGACCCAGTACTTC.